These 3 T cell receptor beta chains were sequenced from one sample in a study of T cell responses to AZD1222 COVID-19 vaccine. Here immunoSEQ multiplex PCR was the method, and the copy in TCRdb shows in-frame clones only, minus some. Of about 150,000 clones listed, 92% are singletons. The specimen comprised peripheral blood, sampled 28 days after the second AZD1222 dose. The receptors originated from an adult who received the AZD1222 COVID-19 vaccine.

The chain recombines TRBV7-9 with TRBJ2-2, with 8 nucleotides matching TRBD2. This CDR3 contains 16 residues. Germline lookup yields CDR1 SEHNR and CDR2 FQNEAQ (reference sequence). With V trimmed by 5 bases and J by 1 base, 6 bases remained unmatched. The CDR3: CASSNPGLVNTGELFF. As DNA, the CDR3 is TGTGCCAGCAGCAATCCGGGACTAGTGAACACCGGGGAGCTGTTTTTT.

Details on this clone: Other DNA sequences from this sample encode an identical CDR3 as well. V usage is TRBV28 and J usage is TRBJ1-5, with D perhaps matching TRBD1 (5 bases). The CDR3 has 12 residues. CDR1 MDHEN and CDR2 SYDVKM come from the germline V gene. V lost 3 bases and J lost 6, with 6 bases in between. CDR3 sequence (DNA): TGTGCCAGCAGTTTGCAGGGTCAGCCCCAGCATTTT. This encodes CASSLQGQPQHF.

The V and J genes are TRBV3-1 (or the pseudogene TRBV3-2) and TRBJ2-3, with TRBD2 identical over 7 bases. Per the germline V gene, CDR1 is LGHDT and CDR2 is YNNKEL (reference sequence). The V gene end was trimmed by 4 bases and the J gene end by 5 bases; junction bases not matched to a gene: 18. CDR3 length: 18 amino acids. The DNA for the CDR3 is TGTGCCAGCAGCCGCACTTTGTCACTAGCGAGGGTGGTAGATACGCAGTATTTT. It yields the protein CASSRTLSLARVVDTQYF.